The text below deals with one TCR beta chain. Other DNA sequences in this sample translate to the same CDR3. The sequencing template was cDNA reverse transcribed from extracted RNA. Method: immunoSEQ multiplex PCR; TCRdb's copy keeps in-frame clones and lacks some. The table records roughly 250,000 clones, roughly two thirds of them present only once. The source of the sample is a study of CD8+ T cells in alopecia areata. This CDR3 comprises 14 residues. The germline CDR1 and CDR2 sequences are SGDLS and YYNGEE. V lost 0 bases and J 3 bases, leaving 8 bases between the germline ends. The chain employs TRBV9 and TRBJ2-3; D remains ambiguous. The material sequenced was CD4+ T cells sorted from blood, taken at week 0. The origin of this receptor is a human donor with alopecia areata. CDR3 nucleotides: TGTGCCAGCAGCGTAGGTTCACTTACAGATACGCAGTATTTT. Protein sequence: CASSVGSLTDTQYF.